One sample yielded the 2 T cell receptor beta chains listed below, sequenced in a study of shared clonotypes between healthy human individuals. Sequencing used immunoSEQ multiplex PCR; TCRdb keeps in-frame clones, though not all of them. Of some 380,000 clones listed, about 97% are singletons. The sample was memory CD8+ T cells sorted from blood. Subset indicated: CD45RO+ cells pooled with CCR7-negative TemRA cells. Receptors were obtained from a man between 25 and 39 years old in good health.

This chain uses TRBV28 with TRBJ2-1; D not resolved. The length of the CDR3 is 11 residues. CDR1 MDHEN and CDR2 SYDVKM come from the germline V gene. V was shortened by 11 bases and J by 3 bases, with 8 bases between the two germline ends. This CDR3 is CAAKDYNEQFF. The CDR3 region has the DNA TGTGCCGCAAAGGACTACAATGAGCAGTTCTTC.

This clone was observed a single time. The rearrangement links TRBV6-1 to TRBJ2-1; TRBD2 agrees at 11 bases. Germline V gene lookup returns CDR1 MNHNS and CDR2 SASEGT. This CDR3 has 13 amino acids. V trimming: 4 bases; J trimming: 9 bases; junction bases outside the gene matches: 2. The CDR3 protein is CASSVTSGTEQFF. The CDR3 DNA reads as TGTGCCAGCAGTGTGACTAGCGGGACTGAGCAGTTCTTC.